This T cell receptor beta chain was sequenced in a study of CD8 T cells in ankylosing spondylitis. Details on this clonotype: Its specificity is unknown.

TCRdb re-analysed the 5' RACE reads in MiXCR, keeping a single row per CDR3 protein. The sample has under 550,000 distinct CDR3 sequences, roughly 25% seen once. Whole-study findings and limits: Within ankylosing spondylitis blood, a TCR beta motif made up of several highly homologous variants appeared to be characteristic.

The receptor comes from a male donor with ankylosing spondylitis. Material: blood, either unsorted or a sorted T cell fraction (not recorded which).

CDR3 in amino acids: CASSLGTGSETQYF. Written as DNA, the CDR3 is TGCGCCAGCAGCTTGGGGACAGGGTCAGAGACCCAGTACTTC. This rearrangement joins TRBV5-1 to TRBJ2-5, with 8 bases lining up with TRBD1. The CDR3 extends over 14 amino acids. CDR1 is SGHRS and CDR2 is YFSETQ in the germline V gene. V shed 0 bases, J shed 4 bases, and the junction held 2 bases outside the gene matches.